These T cell receptor beta chains were read from a single sample in a study of T-cell reconstitution after alpha-beta-depleted transplantation in children. TCRdb reprocessed the PCR reads via MiXCR and lists one record per CDR3 protein. The sample lists roughly 300,000 distinct CDR3 sequences; under 14% were seen once. This specimen was peripheral blood, taken 180 days after TCRalphabeta/CD19-depleted stem cell transplant. The receptors stem from a male patient between 2 and 10 years old who had a stem cell transplant for chronic granulomatous disease, so the T cells may come from the graft donor. CDR3s include the opening cysteine and the closing phenylalanine or tryptophan. Fields, in order: J gene, V gene, clone size, D gene, CDR3 protein, CDR3 DNA. The D gene is left open where the match is weak. Rows may omit the clone size; those that give it use once, few, many or a size class.

>TRBJ2-5|TRBV6-1|many|-
CASSALETQYF
TGTGCCAGCAGTGCTCTAGAGACCCAGTACTTC
>TRBJ2-7|TRBV6-4|many|-
CASKTGPPGPYEQYF
TGTGCCAGCAAAACGGGGCCCCCGGGGCCCTACGAGCAGTACTTC
>TRBJ2-5|TRBV29-1|many|-
CSVEIQETQYF
TGCAGCGTTGAGATCCAAGAGACCCAGTACTTC
>TRBJ2-7|TRBV18|many|TRBD1
CASSQSQGEYEQYF
TGTGCCAGCTCACAATCCCAGGGGGAGTACGAGCAGTACTTC
>TRBJ2-2|TRBV5-1|many|-
CASSLVVGLRNTGELFF
TGCGCCAGCAGCTTGGTTGTTGGACTAAGGAACACCGGGGAGCTGTTTTTT
>TRBJ2-1|TRBV9|many|TRBD1
CASSTTGSPYNEQFF
TGTGCCAGCAGCACGACAGGGTCCCCCTACAATGAGCAGTTCTTC
>TRBJ2-3|TRBV4-3|many|-
CASSQVRVSTDTQYF
TGCGCCAGCAGCCAAGTCAGGGTCTCTACAGATACGCAGTATTTT
>TRBJ2-3|TRBV5-6|many|-
CASSPGTYTDTQYF
TGTGCCAGCAGCCCCGGGACCTACACAGATACGCAGTATTTT
>TRBJ2-1|TRBV6-1|many|-
CASTLNGYGKNEQFF
TGTGCCAGCACTCTGAATGGGTACGGGAAAAATGAGCAGTTCTTC
>TRBJ2-7|TRBV2|-|-
CASSESLGVGYEQYF
TGTGCCAGCAGTGAAAGTCTCGGTGTGGGGTACGAGCAGTACTTC
>TRBJ2-7|TRBV30|many|TRBD2
CAWCTGSGGEQYF
TGTGCCTGGTGCACAGGGAGCGGGGGCGAGCAGTACTTC
>TRBJ2-7|TRBV28|many|TRBD2
CASSNRSGSSYEQYF
TGTGCCAGCAGTAACCGAAGCGGGAGCTCCTACGAGCAGTACTTC
>TRBJ1-1|TRBV29-1|many|TRBD1
CSVPHGQGIAEAFF
TGCAGCGTGCCCCACGGACAGGGAATCGCTGAAGCTTTCTTT
>TRBJ2-7|TRBV6-5|few|-
CASSYSGGGSSYEQYF
TGTGCCAGCAGTTACTCCGGCGGAGGGAGCTCCTACGAGCAGTACTTC
>TRBJ2-4|TRBV5-1|many|-
CASSIGGLLAKNIQYF
TGCGCCAGCAGCATTGGAGGTCTACTAGCCAAAAACATTCAGTACTTC
>TRBJ2-6|TRBV19|many|-
CASSIMRAGANVLTF
TGTGCCAGTAGTATAATGAGGGCCGGGGCCAACGTCCTGACTTTC
>TRBJ2-1|TRBV12-3/TRBV12-4|-|TRBD2
CASSPRGGGGRRNEQFF
TGTGCCAGCAGTCCCCGCGGCGGGGGGGGCCGCCGGAATGAGCAGTTCTTC
>TRBJ1-5|TRBV5-1|many|TRBD1
CASSLGDRGNQPQHF
TGCGCCAGCAGCCTTGGGGACAGGGGGAATCAGCCCCAGCATTTT
>TRBJ2-7|TRBV28|many|TRBD1
CASSLAGGARYEQYF
TGTGCCAGCAGTTTAGCAGGGGGCGCAAGGTACGAGCAGTACTTC
>TRBJ2-3|TRBV9|many|TRBD2
CASSLTGGVDTQYF
TGTGCCAGCAGCCTCACGGGGGGGGTAGATACGCAGTATTTT
>TRBJ2-5|TRBV20-1|medium-sized|TRBD1
CSAKAGGWGETQYF
TGCAGTGCTAAGGCAGGGGGTTGGGGGGAGACCCAGTACTTC
>TRBJ2-7|TRBV9|many|-
CASSVGGPLTRYF
TGTGCCAGCAGCGTAGGAGGACCGCTGACTCGGTACTTC
>TRBJ2-1|TRBV10-3|many|-
CAISGTANEQFF
TGTGCCATCAGTGGGACGGCCAATGAGCAGTTCTTC
>TRBJ2-1|TRBV7-2|many|TRBD2
CASSLSGTEQFF
TGTGCCAGCAGCCTCAGCGGGACCGAGCAGTTCTTC